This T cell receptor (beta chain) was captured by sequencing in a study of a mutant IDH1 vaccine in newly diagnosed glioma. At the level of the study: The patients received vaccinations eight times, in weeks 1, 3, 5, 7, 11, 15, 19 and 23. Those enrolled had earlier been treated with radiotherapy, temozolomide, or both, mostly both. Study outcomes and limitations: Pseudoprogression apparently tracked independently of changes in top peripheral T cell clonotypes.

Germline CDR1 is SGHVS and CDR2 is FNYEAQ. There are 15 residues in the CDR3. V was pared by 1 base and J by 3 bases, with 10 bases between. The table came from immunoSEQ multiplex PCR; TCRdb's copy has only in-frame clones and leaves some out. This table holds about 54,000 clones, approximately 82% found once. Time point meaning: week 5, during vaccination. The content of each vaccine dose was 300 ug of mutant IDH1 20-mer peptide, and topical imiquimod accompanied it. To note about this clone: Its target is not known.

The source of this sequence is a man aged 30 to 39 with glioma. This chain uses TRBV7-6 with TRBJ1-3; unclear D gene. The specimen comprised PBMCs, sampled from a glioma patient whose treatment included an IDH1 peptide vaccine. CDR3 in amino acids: CASSLGTALGNTIYF. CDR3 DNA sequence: TGTGCCAGCAGCTTAGGTACAGCACTTGGAAACACCATATATTTT.